Shown below are 9 T cell receptor beta chains from a single sample sequenced in a study of blood T cells in healthy people across ages. Sample-barcoded 5' priming and a J-beta primer mix drove a second PCR of roughly 6 to 12 cycles. TCRdb independently ran MiXCR on the 5' RACE reads; one entry per CDR3 protein. The data show about 670,000 distinct CDR3 sequences, with over 40% seen just once and around an eighth held by the top ten. Sequenced input: blood. The receptors were sampled from a woman older than 75 in good health.

The rearrangement links TRBV29-1 to TRBJ1-4; D may be TRBD1 (6 bases). CDR1 and CDR2 (germline): SQVTM, ANQGSEA. The V end lost 7 bases, the J end lost 3 bases, and 15 bases lay between the germline ends. The CDR3 runs to 14 residues. Written as DNA, the CDR3 is TGCAGCGCTGGGGCACAGGGACCTAATGAAAAACTGTTTTTT. Translated: CSAGAQGPNEKLFF.

The rearrangement uses TRBV11-2 and TRBJ2-5; the D is unclear. V lost 2 bases and J lost 11, with 18 bases in between. Germline values: CDR1 SGHAT, CDR2 FQNNGV. The CDR3 loop spans 14 amino acids. DNA for the CDR3: TGTGCCAGCAGCTTATTACAGACCTACGATGAGCAGTACTTC. The encoded protein is CASSLLQTYDEQYF. The whole variable domain, remainder taken from reference TRBV11-2 and TRBJ2-5, is EAGVAQSPRYKIIEKRQSVAFWCNPISGHATLYWYQQILGQGPKLLIQFQNNGVVDDSQLPKDRFSAERLKGVDSTLKIQPAKLEDSAVYLCASSLLQTYDEQYFGPGTRLLVL.

The chain carries TRBV4-1 and TRBJ2-2; 9 bases are a match to TRBD1. V lost 6 bases, J lost 7 bases, and 12 bases stayed unmatched. The CDR3 sequence is 16 residues long. Germline CDR1 and CDR2: MGHRA and YSYEKL. The CDR3 reads CASSTKTGGIFGELFF. The CDR3 region has the DNA TGCGCCAGCAGTACAAAAACAGGGGGCATTTTCGGGGAGCTGTTTTTT.

This clonotype was seen a handful of times. This clone may be a read error of a much larger clone one base away. V usage is TRBV9 and J usage is TRBJ2-1; D remains ambiguous. CDR1 and CDR2 from the germline V gene are SGDLS and YYNGEE. The CDR3 is 12 residues long. The CDR3 protein is CASSTLYNERFF. The CDR3 DNA reads TGTGCCAGCAGCACGTTATACAATGAGCGGTTCTTC. The full variable domain, rest sourced from reference TRBV9 and TRBJ2-1, is DSGVTQTPKHLITATGQRVTLRCSPRSGDLSVYWYQQSLDQGLQFLIQYYNGEERAKGNILERFSAQQFPDLHSELNLSSLELGDSALYFCASSTLYNERFFGPGTRLTVL.

The chain carries TRBV11-2 and TRBJ2-7, with D possibly being TRBD1 (6 bases). The CDR3 extends over 14 amino acids. CDR1 is SGHAT, CDR2 FQNNGV, per germline. The V and J ends lost 3 bases and 4 bases respectively, with 13 bases between them. The CDR3 sequence is CASSFLQGSYEQYF. Written as DNA, the CDR3 is TGTGCCAGCAGCTTTTTACAGGGATCTTACGAGCAGTACTTC.

This clonotype has more than one count but fewer than ten. V gene TRBV29-1 combines with J gene TRBJ2-2, with a tentative D call TRBD1 (6 bases). The CDR3 is made up of 15 amino acids. Germline CDR1 SQVTM, CDR2 ANQGSEA. Trimming took 4 bases from V and 2 from J, leaving 14 bases between them. CDR3 nucleotides: TGCAGCGTTGCGAGTCAGGGGCTCAACACCGGGGAGCTGTTTTTT. The encoded protein is CSVASQGLNTGELFF.

This clonotype was seen ten or more times. The V gene is TRBV7-9, the J gene TRBJ2-4; TRBD2 is a possible D gene (5 bases). The CDR3 covers 14 residues. The V gene's germline CDR1 is SEHNR and CDR2 FQNEAQ (reference sequence). Trimming took 6 bases from V and 7 from J, leaving 16 bases between them. The CDR3 sequence is CASRPSGQENIQYF. The CDR3 DNA reads TGTGCCAGCAGACCCAGCGGCCAAGAGAACATTCAGTACTTC. Full variable domain (rest looked up from reference TRBV7-9 and TRBJ2-4): DTGVSQNPRHKITKRGQNVTFRCDPISEHNRLYWYRQTLGQGPEFLTYFQNEAQLEKSRLLSDRFSAERPKGSFSTLEIQRTEQGDSAMYLCASRPSGQENIQYFGAGTRLSVL.

The CDR3 DNA follows: TGTGCCAGCAGTTTGGGTTGGGGCAGTGGAGCGACAACCTATCAGCCCCAGCATTTT. Its protein is CASSLGWGSGATTYQPQHF. J is TRBJ1-5 and V is TRBV12-3 or TRBV12-4; the D gene is possibly TRBD1 (5 bases). V was shortened by 3 bases and J by 5 bases, with 26 bases between the two germline ends. This CDR3 is built from 19 residues.

The V gene is TRBV7-3, the J gene TRBJ2-3; D unresolved. CDR3 size: 13 residues. Germline V CDR1 and CDR2: SGHTA, FQGTGA. V dropped 4 bases and J dropped 5 bases, with 10 bases sitting between them. CDR3 bases: TGTGCCAGCAGCTCCATATCGGGAGATACGCAGTATTTT. Translation gives CASSSISGDTQYF.